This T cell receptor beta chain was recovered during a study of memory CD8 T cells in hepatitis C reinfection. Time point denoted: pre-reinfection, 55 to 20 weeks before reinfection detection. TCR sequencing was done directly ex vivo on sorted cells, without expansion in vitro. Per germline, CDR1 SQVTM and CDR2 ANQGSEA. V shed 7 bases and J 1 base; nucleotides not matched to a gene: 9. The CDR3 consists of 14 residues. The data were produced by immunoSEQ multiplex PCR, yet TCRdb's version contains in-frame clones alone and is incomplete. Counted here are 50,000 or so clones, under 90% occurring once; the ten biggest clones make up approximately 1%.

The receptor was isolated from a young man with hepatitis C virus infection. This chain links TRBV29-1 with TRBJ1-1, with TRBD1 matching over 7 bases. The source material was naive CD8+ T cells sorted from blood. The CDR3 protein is CSGLLGQRNTEAFF. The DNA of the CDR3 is TGCAGCGGCCTATTGGGACAGAGGAACACTGAAGCTTTCTTT.